One TCR beta chain is described in this entry. Its antigen is not known. The sample belongs to a study of post-analysis software for immune sequencing data. Study details: The study covered relapsing-remitting, secondary progressive and progressive-relapsing courses of multiple sclerosis.

Incorporated into the TCR beta cDNA libraries were unique molecular identifiers, which served to reduce PCR and sequencing biases. Via MiXCR, TCRdb re-called the PCR reads, giving one row per CDR3 protein. Seen here are under 900,000 distinct CDR3 sequences, roughly half observed once, and the top ten hold 4% to 5.5%. Broader study findings: Compared with controls, patients showed significantly lower normalized Chao1 diversity.

Material: blood. This TCR derives from a girl between 10 and 17 years old with multiple sclerosis.

In DNA, the CDR3 is TGCGCCAGCAGCACCGGGACTAGCGGATATACGCAGTATTTT. This encodes CASSTGTSGYTQYF. The chain couples TRBV5-1 to TRBJ2-3, with 11 bases aligning to TRBD2. The ends lost 4 bases at V and 7 bases at J; junction bases unmatched: 5. The CDR3 runs to 14 residues. In germline, CDR1 is SGHRS, CDR2 YFSETQ. Combining the CDR3 with reference TRBV5-1 and TRBJ2-3 gives the whole variable domain KAGVTQTPRYLIKTRGQQVTLSCSPISGHRSVSWYQQTPGQGLQFLFEYFSETQRNKGNFPGRFSGRQFSNSRSEMNVSTLELGDSALYLCASSTGTSGYTQYFGPGTRLTVL.